This T cell receptor (beta chain) derives from a study of blood T cells in healthy people across ages. A few counts support this clonotype. Its antigen is currently unknown. Using a J-beta primer mix together with a sample-barcoded 5' primer, a second PCR was run for about 6 to 11 cycles. TCRdb recomputed calls from the 5' RACE reads with MiXCR, one row per CDR3 protein. This repertoire shows roughly 730,000 distinct CDR3 sequences, about 56% found once; its top ten account for roughly 25%. Study results and caveats: Expanded clonotype shifts may have been confounded, as the donors had an unknown CMV status. As naive T cell percentage varied, TCR beta diversity correlated strongly with it.

CDR3 length: 17 amino acids. Trimming at V came to 0 bases and at J to 4 bases, leaving 8 bases not matched to a gene. CDR1 SGDLS and CDR2 YYNGEE come from the germline V gene. They isolated at least 7 million PBMCs from each sample. Sequenced sample: blood. The origin of this receptor is a man aged 40-49 years in good health. The chain carries TRBV9 and TRBJ2-7, with 12 bases aligning to TRBD2. In DNA form, the CDR3 reads TGTGCCAGCAGCGTAGGACTAGCGGGAGTCACTACTTACGAGCAGTACTTC. It yields the protein CASSVGLAGVTTYEQYF.